A selection of T cell receptor beta chains follows, all from one sample in a study of T cell responses to AZD1222 COVID-19 vaccine. This table comes from immunoSEQ multiplex PCR, and its TCRdb copy is limited to in-frame clones, with some not included. The profile shows some 140,000 clones, around 90% of them singletons. The sample here was peripheral blood, taken on day 0 of AZD1222 vaccination. The receptor set was obtained from an adult in good health. CDR3s include the opening cysteine and the closing phenylalanine or tryptophan. The D gene is left open where the match is weak. Expanded clones are given a class, and other clones once, few, many or no size at all.

v_gene: TRBV28; j_gene: TRBJ2-1; abundance: -; d_gene: -; CDR3aa: CASRPDFRGYVGYNEQFF; CDR3nt: TGTGCCAGCCGACCAGACTTTCGAGGTTACGTCGGCTACAATGAGCAGTTCTTC
v_gene: TRBV11-2; j_gene: TRBJ2-7; abundance: -; d_gene: TRBD2; CDR3aa: CASSYPLAGGFYEQYF; CDR3nt: TGTGCCAGCAGCTACCCTTTAGCGGGAGGATTCTACGAGCAGTACTTC
v_gene: TRBV27; j_gene: TRBJ2-7; abundance: once; d_gene: -; CDR3aa: CASSLSLRELDYEQYF; CDR3nt: TGTGCCAGCAGTTTATCCCTCAGGGAATTGGACTACGAGCAGTACTTC
v_gene: TRBV29-1; j_gene: TRBJ1-1; abundance: -; d_gene: -; CDR3aa: CSVGVEAFF; CDR3nt: TGCAGCGTTGGAGTTGAAGCTTTCTTT
v_gene: TRBV7-2; j_gene: TRBJ2-3; abundance: -; d_gene: TRBD2; CDR3aa: CASSPRLAGSTDTQYF; CDR3nt: TGTGCCAGCAGCCCCAGACTAGCGGGAAGCACAGATACGCAGTATTTT
v_gene: TRBV9; j_gene: TRBJ1-2; abundance: -; d_gene: TRBD1; CDR3aa: CASSSDRVAGYTF; CDR3nt: TGTGCCAGCAGCTCCGACAGGGTGGCTGGCTACACCTTC
v_gene: TRBV6-5; j_gene: TRBJ2-5; abundance: -; d_gene: TRBD2; CDR3aa: CASSFGTSGSQETQYF; CDR3nt: TGTGCCAGCAGTTTCGGGACTAGCGGATCTCAAGAGACCCAGTACTTC
v_gene: TRBV5-5; j_gene: TRBJ2-7; abundance: -; d_gene: TRBD2; CDR3aa: CASSFRLAGNEQYF; CDR3nt: TGTGCCAGCAGCTTCCGGCTAGCGGGGAACGAGCAGTACTTC
v_gene: TRBV14; j_gene: TRBJ1-2; abundance: once; d_gene: -; CDR3aa: CASSQDYSYTF; CDR3nt: TGTGCCAGCAGCCAAGACTATAGCTACACCTTC
v_gene: TRBV18; j_gene: TRBJ1-1; abundance: -; d_gene: TRBD1; CDR3aa: CASSPKPRQGSMNTEAFF; CDR3nt: TGTGCCAGCTCACCCAAGCCCCGACAGGGGAGCATGAACACTGAAGCTTTCTTT
v_gene: TRBV6-4; j_gene: TRBJ2-3; abundance: -; d_gene: -; CDR3aa: CASSDAREPNTQYF; CDR3nt: TGTGCCAGCAGTGATGCCAGGGAGCCGAACACGCAGTATTTT
v_gene: TRBV7-9; j_gene: TRBJ1-1; abundance: -; d_gene: -; CDR3aa: CASSSGRKGNTEAFF; CDR3nt: TGTGCCAGCAGCTCCGGACGGAAAGGAAACACTGAAGCTTTCTTT
v_gene: TRBV5-1; j_gene: TRBJ1-2; abundance: -; d_gene: TRBD1; CDR3aa: CASSLEQEGAYGYTF; CDR3nt: TGCGCCAGCAGCTTGGAGCAGGAGGGGGCCTATGGCTACACCTTC
v_gene: TRBV5-1; j_gene: TRBJ2-1; abundance: -; d_gene: -; CDR3aa: CASSPYAGTNNEQFF; CDR3nt: TGCGCCAGCAGCCCCTATGCAGGGACAAACAATGAGCAGTTCTTC
v_gene: TRBV7-6; j_gene: TRBJ1-3; abundance: -; d_gene: -; CDR3aa: CASSSRSLDSGNTIYF; CDR3nt: TGTGCCAGCAGCTCCAGGAGTTTAGACTCTGGAAACACCATATATTTT
v_gene: TRBV19; j_gene: TRBJ2-7; abundance: -; d_gene: TRBD1; CDR3aa: CASSPDRGPYEQYF; CDR3nt: TGTGCCAGTAGCCCGGACAGGGGGCCCTACGAGCAGTACTTC
v_gene: TRBV27; j_gene: TRBJ2-5; abundance: once; d_gene: -; CDR3aa: CASSLFGGTLETQYF; CDR3nt: TGTGCCAGCAGTTTATTCGGAGGTACATTAGAGACCCAGTACTTC
v_gene: TRBV24-1; j_gene: TRBJ1-5; abundance: -; d_gene: -; CDR3aa: CATSDATGQPQHF; CDR3nt: TGTGCCACCAGTGATGCGACAGGTCAGCCCCAGCATTTT
v_gene: TRBV6-1; j_gene: TRBJ2-6; abundance: -; d_gene: -; CDR3aa: CASSEMGAGANVLTF; CDR3nt: TGTGCCAGCAGTGAAATGGGGGCCGGGGCCAACGTCCTGACTTTC
v_gene: TRBV5-1; j_gene: TRBJ1-1; abundance: -; d_gene: -; CDR3aa: CASSLQGGTEAFF; CDR3nt: TGCGCCAGCAGCTTGCAAGGCGGGACTGAAGCTTTCTTT
v_gene: TRBV19; j_gene: TRBJ1-4; abundance: -; d_gene: -; CDR3aa: CASSPPGAFDEKLFF; CDR3nt: TGTGCCAGTAGTCCCCCGGGGGCCTTCGATGAAAAACTGTTTTTT
v_gene: TRBV19; j_gene: TRBJ1-6; abundance: -; d_gene: -; CDR3aa: CASSLQPPPNSPLHF; CDR3nt: TGTGCCAGTAGTCTACAGCCCCCGCCCAATTCACCCCTCCACTTT
v_gene: TRBV5-1; j_gene: TRBJ1-2; abundance: -; d_gene: -; CDR3aa: CASSSGQDYGYTF; CDR3nt: TGCGCCAGCAGCTCTGGACAAGATTATGGCTACACCTTC
v_gene: TRBV9; j_gene: TRBJ1-5; abundance: -; d_gene: -; CDR3aa: CASSEAGNRNQPQHF; CDR3nt: TGTGCCAGCAGCGAAGCGGGCAATCGCAATCAGCCCCAGCATTTT